A selection of T cell receptor beta chains follows, all from one sample in a study of blood T cells in healthy people across ages. Using its own MiXCR run on the 5' RACE reads, TCRdb lists one record per CDR3 protein. The sample has almost 800,000 distinct CDR3 sequences, about 62% seen once. Source material: blood. The receptors come from a man aged 25-45 years in good health. Each CDR3 is given with its conserved first and last residue. The D gene is left open where the match is weak. Rows may omit the clone size; those that give it use once, few, many or a size class.

TRBJ2-5,few,TRBV29-1,.,12,CSVDSGQETQYF,TGCAGCGTTGACTCAGGTCAAGAGACCCAGTACTTC
TRBJ1-6,.,TRBV18,TRBD1,15,CASSPVKGAESPLHF,TGTGCCAGCTCACCAGTAAAGGGGGCCGAATCACCCCTCCACTTT
TRBJ2-1,.,TRBV5-1,TRBD2,18,CASSLWVSGGPRDNEQFF,TGCGCCAGCAGCTTGTGGGTTAGCGGGGGACCCCGAGACAATGAGCAGTTCTTC
TRBJ1-2,.,TRBV7-2,.,15,CASSLVADFRDGYTF,TGTGCCAGCAGCTTAGTAGCAGATTTCAGGGATGGCTACACCTTC
TRBJ2-7,once,TRBV30,TRBD1,13,CAWGDRATYEQYF,TGTGCCTGGGGGGACAGGGCAACCTACGAGCAGTACTTC
TRBJ1-2,.,TRBV5-5,.,15,CASSFFGRIADGYTF,TGTGCCAGCAGCTTTTTCGGGCGTATAGCGGATGGCTACACCTTC
TRBJ2-5,.,TRBV20-1,.,15,CSASADIARTETQYF,TGCAGTGCTAGTGCCGACATAGCCCGGACAGAGACCCAGTACTTC
TRBJ2-1,.,TRBV10-3,TRBD2,15,CAISDPGGTYNEQFF,TGTGCCATCAGTGACCCGGGAGGTACCTACAATGAGCAGTTCTTC
TRBJ2-1,.,TRBV7-6,.,16,CASSLPFGPTYNEQFF,TGTGCCAGCAGCTTACCTTTTGGGCCTACCTACAATGAGCAGTTCTTC
TRBJ2-7,.,TRBV6-2/TRBV6-3,.,16,CASSTPGRSPLYEQYF,TGTGCCAGCAGCACACCCGGACGGTCGCCCTTGTACGAGCAGTACTTC
TRBJ1-1,.,TRBV5-1,.,15,CASSLAGRGGGEAFF,TGCGCCAGCAGCTTGGCGGGCAGGGGAGGAGGTGAAGCTTTCTTT
TRBJ2-2,.,TRBV6-2/TRBV6-3,.,16,CASTVGSLEDTGELFF,TGTGCCAGCACCGTGGGTAGCCTCGAGGACACCGGGGAGCTGTTTTTT
TRBJ1-1,once,TRBV27,TRBD1,17,CASSFILAGGRGTEAFF,TGTGCCAGCAGTTTTATTTTGGCAGGGGGCCGGGGGACTGAAGCTTTCTTT
TRBJ2-4,.,TRBV20-1,TRBD1,18,CSATPGQGSSSAKNIQYF,TGCAGTGCTACACCGGGACAGGGGAGCAGTTCGGCCAAAAACATTCAGTACTTC
TRBJ2-3,.,TRBV7-2,.,12,CASSPGGHTQYF,TGTGCCAGCAGCCCTGGAGGCCATACGCAGTATTTT
TRBJ2-4,.,TRBV27,.,13,CASGLEEKNIQYF,TGTGCCAGCGGGTTAGAGGAAAAAAACATTCAGTACTTC
TRBJ1-2,once,TRBV5-1,TRBD1,14,CASSSLQGDYGYTF,TGCGCCAGCAGCAGCCTACAGGGGGACTATGGCTACACCTTC
TRBJ2-5,.,TRBV10-3,.,14,CAINDGGGKETQYF,TGTGCCATCAACGACGGGGGAGGTAAAGAGACCCAGTACTTC
TRBJ2-1,few,TRBV27,.,13,CASEGAPYNEQFF,TGTGCCAGCGAAGGGGCTCCTTACAATGAGCAGTTCTTC
TRBJ2-7,few,TRBV4-2,TRBD2,14,CASSRPGLAREQYF,TGTGCCAGCAGCCGTCCGGGACTAGCGCGTGAGCAGTACTTC
TRBJ1-2,.,TRBV5-1,.,14,CASADRDTIYGYTF,TGCGCCAGCGCAGACCGGGACACCATCTATGGCTACACCTTC
TRBJ1-2,few,TRBV29-1,.,13,CSADGTLGDGYTF,TGCAGCGCCGACGGGACTTTGGGGGATGGCTACACCTTC
TRBJ2-7,many,TRBV29-1,.,14,CSATNGHGIGEQYF,TGCAGCGCCACGAACGGGCATGGAATTGGGGAGCAGTACTTC
TRBJ2-7,.,TRBV6-5,TRBD2,15,CASSYVLAGAGEQYF,TGTGCCAGCAGTTACGTACTAGCGGGAGCGGGGGAGCAGTACTTC
TRBJ2-7,.,TRBV6-2/TRBV6-3,.,13,CASSHGLDYEQYF,TGTGCCAGCAGCCACGGGTTGGACTACGAGCAGTACTTC
TRBJ2-5,few,TRBV29-1,.,14,CSVEDLAIPETQYF,TGCAGCGTTGAAGATCTGGCTATCCCAGAGACCCAGTACTTC
TRBJ1-2,once,TRBV7-9,.,14,CASSAQQVVDGYTF,TGTGCCAGCAGCGCCCAACAGGTCGTGGATGGCTACACCTTC
TRBJ2-3,.,TRBV20-1,TRBD2,13,CSASSGGVDTQYF,TGCAGTGCGAGCAGCGGGGGGGTCGATACGCAGTATTTT
TRBJ2-7,.,TRBV7-9,.,15,CASSFEGVRLRAQYF,TGTGCCAGCAGCTTTGAAGGTGTCCGGCTCAGGGCCCAGTACTTC
TRBJ2-3,few,TRBV7-2,TRBD2,15,CASSFQSLAGNTQYF,TGTGCCAGCAGCTTTCAGTCGCTAGCGGGGAATACGCAGTATTTT
TRBJ1-5,.,TRBV30,.,12,CAWSQGGQPQHF,TGTGCCTGGTCACAGGGTGGTCAGCCCCAGCATTTT
TRBJ2-3,.,TRBV20-1,TRBD1,14,CSASSQGVTDTQYF,TGCAGTGCTAGTTCCCAGGGGGTCACAGATACGCAGTATTTT
TRBJ2-6,once,TRBV6-5,.,14,CASSPWGGANVLTF,TGTGCCAGCAGCCCCTGGGGAGGGGCCAACGTCCTGACTTTC
TRBJ2-3,.,TRBV5-1,.,15,CASSGGSGHTDTQYF,TGCGCCAGCAGTGGAGGTTCGGGGCACACAGATACGCAGTATTTT
TRBJ2-1,.,TRBV20-1,TRBD2,16,CSLLAGTSEQEETQFF,TGCAGTCTTCTAGCCGGGACTAGCGAACAAGAAGAGACCCAGTTCTTC
TRBJ2-1,.,TRBV4-3,TRBD2,15,CASSQEGAGYNEQFF,TGCGCCAGCAGCCAGGAAGGAGCGGGATACAATGAGCAGTTCTTC
TRBJ2-7,.,TRBV7-8,.,11,CASSPDLGQYF,TGTGCCAGCAGCCCGGACCTCGGCCAGTACTTC
TRBJ2-7,.,TRBV4-3,TRBD2,16,CASSQELAVTYNEQYF,TGCGCCAGCAGCCAAGAACTAGCGGTTACCTACAATGAGCAGTACTTC
TRBJ2-3,.,TRBV27,.,13,CASSPKQLSRQYF,TGTGCCAGCAGTCCCAAACAGCTCTCGAGGCAGTATTTT
TRBJ2-7,.,TRBV7-9,.,15,CASSLGRGGNYEQYF,TGTGCCAGCAGCTTAGGCCGAGGGGGAAATTACGAGCAGTACTTC
TRBJ2-5,few,TRBV20-1,TRBD2,17,CSARDLFMREEQETQYF,TGCAGTGCTAGAGATTTATTTATGCGGGAGGAACAAGAGACCCAGTACTTC
TRBJ2-7,.,TRBV7-2,TRBD2,16,CASSPLSGIPPHEQYF,TGTGCCAGCAGCCCACTTAGCGGGATACCCCCCCACGAGCAGTACTTC
TRBJ2-7,many,TRBV3-1,.,12,CASSNLWGEQYF,TGTGCCAGCAGCAACCTGTGGGGCGAGCAGTACTTC
TRBJ1-2,.,TRBV4-2,.,15,CASSQEKQGFYGYTF,TGTGCCAGCAGCCAAGAAAAGCAGGGGTTCTATGGCTACACCTTC
TRBJ2-1,many,TRBV5-1,.,13,CASKESSYNEQFF,TGCGCCAGTAAAGAGAGCTCCTACAATGAGCAGTTCTTC
TRBJ2-7,.,TRBV6-6,.,12,CASSPPQDEQYF,TGTGCCAGCAGTCCGCCCCAGGACGAGCAGTACTTC
TRBJ2-2,few,TRBV12-3/TRBV12-4,.,14,CASSLWADPEELFF,TGTGCCAGCAGTTTATGGGCTGATCCGGAGGAGCTGTTTTTT
TRBJ2-7,.,TRBV7-2,TRBD2,19,CASSSPGTSGGQSYYEQYF,TGTGCCAGCAGCTCACCCGGGACTAGCGGGGGACAGAGCTACTACGAGCAGTACTTC
TRBJ2-1,.,TRBV28,.,16,CASSSKNRPPYNEQFF,TGTGCCAGCAGCTCCAAGAACAGGCCTCCCTACAATGAGCAGTTCTTC
TRBJ1-1,many,TRBV20-1,.,13,CRLPHGRRTEAFF,TGCAGACTACCACACGGGAGACGCACTGAAGCTTTCTTT
TRBJ2-7,few,TRBV7-9,.,15,CASSLSSSKLYEQYF,TGTGCCAGCAGCTTAAGCAGCAGTAAACTCTACGAGCAGTACTTC
TRBJ1-4,.,TRBV7-8,TRBD1,15,CASSSWGQGDEKLFF,TGTGCCAGCAGCTCTTGGGGACAGGGAGATGAAAAACTGTTTTTT
TRBJ2-7,.,TRBV7-9,.,14,CASSLGAHPYEQYF,TGTGCCAGCAGCTTAGGGGCTCACCCCTACGAGCAGTACTTC
TRBJ2-5,few,TRBV2,TRBD2,15,CASRAGLAGSVTQYF,TGTGCCAGCAGAGCGGGACTAGCGGGTTCCGTGACCCAGTACTTC